The 25 T cell receptor beta chains in this list originate from one sample, sequenced in a study of long-term antiretroviral therapy in people with HIV. Sequencing relied on immunoSEQ assay v3.0, run at survey level. The assay was immunoSEQ multiplex PCR, and TCRdb's table has in-frame clones only and misses some. The sample lists some 40,000 clones; roughly 87% were seen once. The sequencing used unsorted PBMCs, collected 1 year after starting antiretroviral therapy. The receptor set was obtained from a man aged 18 to 30 with HIV.

J is TRBJ1-6 and V is TRBV6-5; D remains unclear. The CDR3 sequence is 14 residues long. Germline CDR1 is MNHEY and CDR2 is SVGAGI. Trimming shortened V by 3 bases and J by 6 bases, and 9 bases separated the two germline ends. This CDR3 reads CASSYGGGNSPLHF. The CDR3 DNA is TGTGCCAGCAGTTATGGCGGCGGTAATTCACCCCTCCACTTT.

The genes are TRBV28 and TRBJ2-2; D not resolved. V shed 4 bases and J shed 3 bases, with 12 bases lying between them. This CDR3 is 15 amino acids long. In germline, CDR1 is MDHEN, CDR2 SYDVKM. This chain's CDR3 is CASSSIGRHTGELFF. The DNA for the CDR3 is TGTGCCAGCAGTTCGATTGGCAGACACACCGGGGAGCTGTTTTTT.

The chain carries TRBV11-1 and TRBJ2-2; unclear D gene. Germline values: CDR1 SGHAT, CDR2 FQDESV (reference sequence). The CDR3 spans 12 residues. Trimming removed 4 bases at V and 5 bases at J, with 5 bases between. The CDR3 region is CASSSRTGELFF. As DNA, the CDR3 is TGTGCCAGCAGCTCTCGAACCGGGGAGCTGTTTTTT.

The V call is TRBV11-2, the J call TRBJ2-7; 10 bases are shared with TRBD1. The CDR3 is 15 residues long. Germline lookup yields CDR1 SGHAT and CDR2 FQNNGV. V shed 5 bases, J shed 2 bases, and the junction held 6 bases outside the gene matches. The CDR3 coding sequence is TGTGCCAGCAGCGGTACCGGGACAGGGGCCTACGAGCAGTACTTC. Encoded protein: CASSGTGTGAYEQYF. Supplemented by reference TRBV11-2 and TRBJ2-7, the full variable domain reads EAGVAQSPRYKIIEKRQSVAFWCNPISGHATLYWYQQILGQGPKLLIQFQNNGVVDDSQLPKDRFSAERLKGVDSTLKIQPAKLEDSAVYLCASSGTGTGAYEQYFGPGTRLTVT.

The J gene is TRBJ1-1, the V gene TRBV19; D gene ambiguous. Trimming cost V 1 base and J 1 base, with 7 bases left between them. The CDR3 runs 14 residues. Germline CDR1 reads LNHDA; CDR2 reads SQIVND (reference sequence). The CDR3 DNA reads as TGTGCCAGTAGTATAGTTGGCGGGAACACTGAAGCTTTCTTT. This translates into CASSIVGGNTEAFF.

The V gene is TRBV9, the J gene TRBJ2-1; 7 bases align to TRBD1. This CDR3 region has 13 residues. Germline V gene data show CDR1 as SGDLS and CDR2 as YYNGEE. Germline trimming cut 4 bases from V and 15 bases from J; bases unmatched to any gene: 13. CDR3: CASSPALDRETFF. The CDR3 region has the DNA TGTGCCAGCAGCCCTGCCCTCGACAGGGAGACGTTCTTC.

The chain is built from TRBV7-9 and TRBJ2-1; D remains ambiguous. CDR1 SEHNR and CDR2 FQNEAQ come from the germline V gene (reference sequence). CDR3 length equals 12 residues. V gave up 4 bases and J gave up 9 bases, with 10 bases separating them. In nucleotides, the CDR3 is TGTGCCAGCAGCTCCCACGCCCGTGAGCAGTTCTTC. It is translated as CASSSHAREQFF. Full variable domain (remainder filled in from reference TRBV7-9 and TRBJ2-1): DTGVSQNPRHKITKRGQNVTFRCDPISEHNRLYWYRQTLGQGPEFLTYFQNEAQLEKSRLLSDRFSAERPKGSFSTLEIQRTEQGDSAMYLCASSSHAREQFFGPGTRLTVL.

This clone was counted a single time. V and J are TRBV13 and TRBJ1-4; D unclear. Germline lookup yields CDR1 PRHDT and CDR2 FYEKMQ (reference sequence). Deletions cut 1 base from V and 8 bases from J, with 8 bases between. The CDR3 runs 13 residues. CDR3 sequence (DNA): TGTGCCAGCAGCTTAGACGGGGAAGAAAAACTGTTTTTT. Its protein product is CASSLDGEEKLFF.

The chain combines TRBV5-4 with TRBJ1-1; the D gene is possibly TRBD1 (5 bases). V lost 4 bases and J 7 bases, leaving 17 bases between the germline ends. CDR1 and CDR2 from the germline V gene are SGHNT and YYREEE (reference sequence). CDR3 size: 14 residues. CDR3: CASSHTGGPLEAFF. CDR3 nucleotides: TGTGCCAGCAGCCATACGGGGGGTCCCCTTGAAGCTTTCTTT.

The gene calls are TRBV11-2 and TRBJ2-1; 12 bases are a match to TRBD2. This CDR3 is built from 18 residues. V shed 4 bases and J 0 bases; nucleotides not matched to a gene: 7. Germline V gene lookup returns CDR1 SGHAT and CDR2 FQNNGV. This chain's CDR3 is CASSSRLAGVSSYNEQFF. The CDR3 DNA sequence: TGTGCCAGCAGCTCTCGACTAGCGGGAGTGAGCTCCTACAATGAGCAGTTCTTC.

This rearrangement joins TRBV6-1 to TRBJ2-7; D is possibly TRBD2 (6 bases). V shed 4 bases and J shed 2 bases, with 12 bases lying between them. From germline, CDR1 is MNHNS and CDR2 SASEGT. CDR3 size: 14 residues. CDR3 region: CASSVAGPTYEQYF. CDR3 DNA sequence: TGTGCCAGCAGTGTGGCGGGGCCGACCTACGAGCAGTACTTC.

This clone was seen a single time. V is TRBV4-1 and J is TRBJ2-7; 9 bases agree with TRBD2. This CDR3 contains 16 residues. Germline V gene sequence: CDR1 MGHRA, CDR2 YSYEKL. The V gene end was trimmed by 4 bases and the J gene end by 3 bases; junction bases not matched to a gene: 10. The chain's CDR3 is CASSREGPSGNYEQYF. CDR3 DNA: TGCGCCAGCAGCCGTGAGGGCCCTAGCGGGAACTACGAGCAGTACTTC.

The CDR3 protein is CASSLGGGGNEQYF. The CDR3 DNA sequence: TGTGCCAGCTCACTCGGGGGAGGGGGCAACGAGCAGTACTTC. The chain employs TRBV18 and TRBJ2-7; D is tentatively TRBD1 or TRBD2 (7 bases each). The CDR3 consists of 14 residues. The germline V gene encodes CDR1 KGHSH and CDR2 LQKENI. Trimming cost V 4 bases and J 5 bases, with 15 bases left between them.

This rearrangement joins TRBV7-6 to TRBJ1-5; weak D call: TRBD1 (6 bases). Germline V gives CDR1 SGHVS, CDR2 FNYEAQ. V dropped 3 bases and J dropped 6 bases, with 12 bases sitting between them. This CDR3 region has 14 residues. Here the CDR3 DNA reads TGTGCCAGCAGCTTTGGGGGCCCGGGTCAGCCCCAGCATTTT. This translates into CASSFGGPGQPQHF.

The V call is TRBV7-9, the J call TRBJ2-3; tentatively, D is TRBD1 (5 bases). Germline V gene data show CDR1 as SEHNR and CDR2 as FQNEAQ (reference sequence). The CDR3 sequence is 16 residues long. V was cut by 4 bases and J by 2 bases, with 16 bases left in between. The CDR3 DNA sequence: TGTGCCAGCAGCTCCCTAAGGCCAGGGAACACAGATACGCAGTATTTT. It is translated as CASSSLRPGNTDTQYF.

The chain uses TRBV28 and TRBJ1-5, with 7 bases matching TRBD1. With V trimmed by 4 bases and J by 4 bases, 4 bases remained unmatched. Germline values: CDR1 MDHEN, CDR2 SYDVKM. This CDR3 has 14 amino acids. This CDR3 reads CASSSGTVNQPQHF. The CDR3, as DNA: TGTGCCAGCAGTTCCGGGACAGTTAATCAGCCCCAGCATTTT.

J is TRBJ2-2 and V is TRBV19; 15 bases match TRBD2. Looked up from germline, CDR1 is LNHDA and CDR2 is SQIVND (reference sequence). Germline trimming cut 5 bases from V and 0 bases from J; bases unmatched to any gene: 4. There are 18 residues in the CDR3. The CDR3: CASSWTSGRASNTGELFF. In DNA form, the CDR3 reads TGTGCCAGTAGTTGGACTAGCGGGAGGGCCTCGAACACCGGGGAGCTGTTTTTT.

The chain employs TRBV28 and TRBJ2-1, with D perhaps matching TRBD1 or TRBD2 (6 bases each). V shed 7 bases and J shed 6 bases, with 13 bases lying between them. The germline CDR1 and CDR2 sequences are MDHEN and SYDVKM. CDR3 length: 13 residues. The CDR3 region is CASKKGEVNEQFF. The CDR3 nucleotides read TGTGCCAGCAAGAAGGGGGAGGTCAATGAGCAGTTCTTC.

The chain carries TRBV5-4 and TRBJ2-1, with 11 bases fitting TRBD2. CDR1 SGHNT and CDR2 YYREEE come from the germline V gene (reference sequence). With V trimmed by 4 bases and J by 7 bases, 10 bases remained unmatched. The CDR3 covers 16 residues. The CDR3: CASSGWASGRNNEQFF. The CDR3 DNA sequence: TGTGCCAGCAGCGGGTGGGCTAGCGGGAGGAATAATGAGCAGTTCTTC.

The chain employs TRBV4-1 and TRBJ1-2, with D possibly matching TRBD1 (5 bases). The ends were cut back, 0 bases at V and 7 bases at J, with 12 bases in the middle. The CDR3 runs 14 residues. Germline-derived CDR1 and CDR2 are MGHRA and YSYEKL. CDR3 loop: CASSQDPAGGGYTF. The CDR3 DNA is TGCGCCAGCAGCCAAGATCCGGCGGGGGGTGGCTACACCTTC.

This clone occurred a few times. V is TRBV25-1 and J is TRBJ1-6, with D possibly being TRBD1 (5 bases). V lost 6 bases and J lost 7, with 10 bases in between. Germline values: CDR1 MGHDK, CDR2 SYGVNS. This CDR3 contains 13 residues. CDR3 protein: CASRDISNSPLHF. The CDR3, as DNA: TGTGCCAGCAGGGACATTAGCAATTCACCCCTCCACTTT.

The J gene is TRBJ1-5, the V gene TRBV18; 9 bases match TRBD1. The CDR3 length is 15 residues. The V gene's germline CDR1 is KGHSH and CDR2 LQKENI. The V and J ends lost 4 bases and 3 bases, in that order; junction bases with no gene match: 4. The CDR3 DNA reads as TGTGCCAGCTCACGATGGACAGGGGACAATCAGCCCCAGCATTTT. Protein: CASSRWTGDNQPQHF. The variable domain in full, with the rest retrieved from reference TRBV18 and TRBJ1-5, is NAGVMQNPRHLVRRRGQEARLRCSPMKGHSHVYWYRQLPEEGLKFMVYLQKENIIDESGMPKERFSAEFPKEGPSILRIQQVVRGDSAAYFCASSRWTGDNQPQHFGDGTRLSIL.

The chain couples TRBV5-1 to TRBJ1-1, with D possibly TRBD1 on 5 matching bases. Germline lookup yields CDR1 SGHRS and CDR2 YFSETQ. Trimming stripped 2 bases from V and 4 bases from J, with 15 bases between. This CDR3 has 15 amino acids. The CDR3 here is CASSLLGAKGTEAFF. The CDR3 DNA sequence: TGCGCCAGCAGCTTACTAGGGGCTAAGGGCACTGAAGCTTTCTTT.

This sequence joins TRBV28 and TRBJ2-5; D might be TRBD2 (6 bases). V shed 9 bases and J shed 1 base, with 24 bases lying between them. Germline values: CDR1 MDHEN, CDR2 SYDVKM. This CDR3 spans 17 amino acids. The chain's CDR3 is CASRPPGGVGSQETQYF. The CDR3 nucleotides are TGTGCCAGTCGTCCCCCGGGCGGGGTGGGAAGCCAAGAGACCCAGTACTTC. Looking up the rest from reference TRBV28 and TRBJ2-5 gives the full variable domain: DVKVTQSSRYLVKRTGEKVFLECVQDMDHENMFWYRQDPGLGLRLIYFSYDVKMKEKGDIPEGYSVSREKKERFSLILESASTNQTSMYLCASRPPGGVGSQETQYFGPGTRLLVL.

The rearrangement links TRBV28 to TRBJ1-5; D is uncertain. The CDR3 runs to 13 residues. CDR1 is MDHEN, CDR2 SYDVKM, per germline. Trimming shortened V by 7 bases and J by 7 bases, and 14 bases separated the two germline ends. CDR3 in amino acids: CASTPHNQQPQHF. The DNA of the CDR3 is TGTGCCAGCACCCCCCATAATCAACAGCCCCAGCATTTT.